This is a list of T cell receptor beta chains from one sample in a study of CD8+CD57+ T cells in acquired aplastic anemia. Using its own MiXCR run on the reads, TCRdb lists one record per CDR3 protein. The sample has about 190,000 distinct CDR3 sequences, less than 65% seen once. Sequencing was carried out using sorted CD4+, CD8+, or CD8+CD57+ T cells (not recorded which) from PBMCs. The receptors stem from a human donor with severe aplastic anemia or a healthy control (not recorded which). Each CDR3 is given with its conserved first and last residue.

>TRBV7-2|12|TRBJ1-2
CASRSQGHGYTF
>TRBV6-6|14|TRBJ2-7
CASSYHPGGGEQYF
>TRBV10-3|16|TRBJ2-7
CAISESSGAPFNEQYF
>TRBV12-3/TRBV12-4|13|TRBJ1-5
CASSFSVYQPQHF
>TRBV10-3|14|TRBJ2-3
CASLPGTGSDTQYF
>TRBV7-2|13|TRBJ1-5
CASSREVNQPQHF
>TRBV7-9|15|TRBJ2-5
CASSQWGQSQETQYF
>TRBV6-5|13|TRBJ2-7
CASRYLSGYEQYF
>TRBV20-1|14|TRBJ1-4
CSARDRSTNEKLFF
>TRBV9|15|TRBJ2-1
CASSVSGGEYNEQFF
>TRBV20-1|13|TRBJ2-7
CSARADLSYEQYF
>TRBV5-1|15|TRBJ2-2
CASSSGTGSTGELFF
>TRBV29-1|15|TRBJ2-7
CSVELGTSGRYEQYF
>TRBV9|16|TRBJ1-2
CASSLLSANTNYGYTF
>TRBV29-1|18|TRBJ1-3
CSVVDRDQTTNSGNTIYF
>TRBV7-9|17|TRBJ2-1
CASSLGQTGRSDNEQFF
>TRBV18|15|TRBJ2-2
CASSPQGQDTGELFF
>TRBV2|14|TRBJ2-2
CASSDRGGTGELFF
>TRBV2|15|TRBJ1-6
CASSGRDRETSPLHF
>TRBV12-3/TRBV12-4|14|TRBJ2-5
CASTPTGGQETQYF
>TRBV5-8|14|TRBJ2-7
CASSPTKYSGKQYF
>TRBV29-1|11|TRBJ2-7
CSVGILGRQYF
>TRBV12-3/TRBV12-4|16|TRBJ1-2
CASSQDEGQTSYGYTF
>TRBV9|15|TRBJ2-2
CASSTRTENTGELFF
>TRBV29-1|13|TRBJ2-5
CSGRTGPQETQYF
>TRBV20-1|14|TRBJ2-7
CSALDGRHIYEQYF
>TRBV7-3|17|TRBJ1-6
CASSLGGRGASDSPLHF
>TRBV9|17|TRBJ2-3
CASSVAGLAVSTDTQYF
>TRBV7-2|14|TRBJ1-2
CASSLGEQFHGYTF
>TRBV27|15|TRBJ2-7
CASTRVWGSSYEQYF
>TRBV15|15|TRBJ2-5
CATSEEWGLEETQYF
>TRBV2|14|TRBJ2-3
CASSEEGVADTQYF
>TRBV6-6|15|TRBJ1-4
CASSPRVATNEKLFF
>TRBV19|15|TRBJ1-6
CASRETGTGESPLHF
>TRBV5-4|15|TRBJ1-2
CASSLGILNGYGYTF
>TRBV20-1|16|TRBJ1-1
CSARSAGANMNTEAFF
>TRBV7-7|13|TRBJ2-2
CASRHQGAGELFF
>TRBV5-1|15|TRBJ2-7
CASSLIGQGAEEQYF
>TRBV7-9|15|TRBJ2-5
CGSSSGGGASETQYF
>TRBV7-9|15|TRBJ2-7
CASSLVSASSYEQYF
>TRBV2|12|TRBJ1-2
CASRQGAYGYTF
>TRBV7-2|15|TRBJ2-5
CASRSGLSLGETQYF
>TRBV2|14|TRBJ2-5
CASSPRQESYEQHF
>TRBV7-2|18|TRBJ2-3
CASSKFPRQGARPDTQYF
>TRBV20-1|15|TRBJ1-6
CSAPTGPPGGSPLHF
>TRBV2|13|TRBJ1-1
CASRVNRNTEAFF
>TRBV9|15|TRBJ1-2
CASSVVGTGGYGYTF
>TRBV20-1|15|TRBJ2-7
CSAKPMTGASYEQYF
>TRBV24-1|18|TRBJ2-3
CATSDFGLAGGLSDTQYF
>TRBV19|11|TRBJ2-5
CASTHGETQYF
>TRBV7-2|18|TRBJ1-6
CASSFWDPRGSYNSPLHF
>TRBV7-2|16|TRBJ1-6
CASSKQMQTRFFPLHF
>TRBV2|14|TRBJ2-5
CASSEAQLDETQYF
>TRBV19|11|TRBJ1-1
CASKARTEAFF
>TRBV2|15|TRBJ2-7
CASRGDRGAPYEQYF
>TRBV7-9|14|TRBJ2-6
CASSLKTEMNTEAF
>TRBV7-3|14|TRBJ2-7
CASSLRWGEDEQYF